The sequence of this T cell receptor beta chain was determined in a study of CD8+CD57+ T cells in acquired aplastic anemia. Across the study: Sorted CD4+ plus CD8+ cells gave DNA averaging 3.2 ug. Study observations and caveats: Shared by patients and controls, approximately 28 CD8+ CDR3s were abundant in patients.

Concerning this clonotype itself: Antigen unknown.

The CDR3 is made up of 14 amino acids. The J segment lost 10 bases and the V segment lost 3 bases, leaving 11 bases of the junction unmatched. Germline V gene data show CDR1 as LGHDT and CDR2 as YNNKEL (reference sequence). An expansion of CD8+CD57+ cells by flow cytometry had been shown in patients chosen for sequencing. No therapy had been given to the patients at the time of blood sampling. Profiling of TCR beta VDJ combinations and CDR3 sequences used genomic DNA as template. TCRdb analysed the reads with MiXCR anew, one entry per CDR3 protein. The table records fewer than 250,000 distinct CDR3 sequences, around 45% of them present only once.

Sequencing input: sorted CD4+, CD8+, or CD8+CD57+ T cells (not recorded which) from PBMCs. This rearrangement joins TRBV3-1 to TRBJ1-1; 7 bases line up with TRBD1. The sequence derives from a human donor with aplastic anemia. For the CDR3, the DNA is TGTGCCAGCAGCCATATACACAGGGGAGGGGCAGCTTTCTTT. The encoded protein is CASSHIHRGGAAFF.